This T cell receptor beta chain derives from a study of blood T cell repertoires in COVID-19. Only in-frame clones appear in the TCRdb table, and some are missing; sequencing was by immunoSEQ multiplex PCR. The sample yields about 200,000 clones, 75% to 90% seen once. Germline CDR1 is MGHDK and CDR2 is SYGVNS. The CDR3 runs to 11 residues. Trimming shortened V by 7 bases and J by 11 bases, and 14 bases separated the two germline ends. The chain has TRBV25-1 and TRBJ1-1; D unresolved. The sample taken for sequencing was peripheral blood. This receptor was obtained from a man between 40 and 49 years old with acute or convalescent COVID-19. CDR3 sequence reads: CASNRAGSAFF. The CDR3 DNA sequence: TGTGCCAGCAATCGAGCGGGCTCCGCTTTCTTT.